The 14 T cell receptor beta chains below all came from one sample that was sequenced in a study of cytomegalovirus exposure and HLA in healthy donors. Primers for the PCR totalled 60 Vbeta and 13 Jbeta. Only in-frame clones appear in the TCRdb table, and some are missing; sequencing was by immunoSEQ multiplex PCR. The sample features 150,000 to 200,000 clones, with 0.79% in its top ten. Sample: PBMCs. These receptors originate from a woman in her late teens or twenties in good health and CMV-seropositive.

The V and J genes are TRBV11-1 and TRBJ2-6, with a possible D match to TRBD1 (6 bases). V was pared by 3 bases and J by 4 bases, with 16 bases between. Germline lookup yields CDR1 SGHAT and CDR2 FQDESV (reference sequence). There are 17 residues in the CDR3. DNA for the CDR3: TGTGCCAGCAGCTTTAGCTACAGGGAAGCCGGGGCCAACGTCCTGACTTTC. Its protein product is CASSFSYREAGANVLTF.

V is TRBV6-1 and J is TRBJ2-7, with 8 bases aligning to TRBD1. The CDR3 loop spans 19 amino acids. V was pared by 0 bases and J by 0 bases, with 13 bases of the junction left unmatched. Germline V gene data show CDR1 as MNHNS and CDR2 as SASEGT. CDR3 sequence (DNA): TGTGCCAGCAGTGAAGCCGGGACAGGCGGACGCTTTAGCTCCTACGAGCAGTACTTC. This encodes CASSEAGTGGRFSSYEQYF.

V gene TRBV29-1 combines with J gene TRBJ2-1; 9 nucleotides align to TRBD2. V lost 6 bases to trimming and J lost 10 bases; unmatched junction nucleotides: 16. The CDR3 has 15 residues. In germline, CDR1 is SQVTM, CDR2 ANQGSEA. CDR3 sequence (DNA): TGCAGCGTCGTCCTGGGCGGGGGGGCCCCGGGGGAGCAGTTCTTC. It yields the protein CSVVLGGGAPGEQFF.

CDR3: CAWSTRTGGNTIYF. For the CDR3, the DNA is TGTGCCTGGAGTACTCGGACAGGCGGAAACACCATATATTTT. The gene calls are TRBV30 and TRBJ1-3; 7 positions match TRBD1. J was trimmed by 4 bases and V by 2 bases; bases with no gene match: 5. Per the germline V gene, CDR1 is GTSNPN and CDR2 is SVGIG (reference sequence). The CDR3 consists of 14 residues. Variable domain in full (rest from reference TRBV30 and TRBJ1-3): SQTIHQWPATLVQPVGSPLSLECTVEGTSNPNLYWYRQAAGRGLQLLFYSVGIGQISSEVPQNLSASRPQDRQFILSSKKLLLSDSGFYLCAWSTRTGGNTIYFGEGSWLTVV.

The CDR3 spells CASSQGSGTGTYEQYF. DNA for the CDR3: TGCGCCAGCAGCCAAGGGTCCGGGACAGGGACCTACGAGCAGTACTTC. This rearrangement joins TRBV4-1 to TRBJ2-7; 9 positions agree with TRBD1. The trim removed 1 base at V and 2 bases at J, leaving 6 bases unmatched. The CDR3 contains 16 residues. Germline V gives CDR1 MGHRA, CDR2 YSYEKL.

The V gene is TRBV5-4, the J gene TRBJ1-1; TRBD1 matches at 7 bases. The CDR3 has 15 residues. Unmatched junction bases numbered 3, after V lost 0 bases and J lost 1 base. Germline CDR1 and CDR2: SGHNT and YYREEE (reference sequence). CDR3 sequence: CASSLAGTANTEAFF. The CDR3 nucleotides are TGTGCCAGCAGCTTGGCCGGGACAGCGAACACTGAAGCTTTCTTT. The variable domain in full, with the rest retrieved from reference TRBV5-4 and TRBJ1-1, is ETGVTQSPTHLIKTRGQQVTLRCSSQSGHNTVSWYQQALGQGPQFIFQYYREEENGRGNFPPRFSGLQFPNYSSELNVNALELDDSALYLCASSLAGTANTEAFFGQGTRLTVV.

The rearrangement joins TRBV14 to TRBJ1-2; TRBD1 agrees at 8 bases. V shed 2 bases and J 7 bases; nucleotides not matched to a gene: 12. Germline V gene lookup returns CDR1 SGHDN and CDR2 FVKESK. This CDR3 is 16 amino acids long. CDR3 residues: CASSQHPGQGAVGYTF. The CDR3 nucleotides are TGTGCCAGCAGCCAACACCCGGGGCAGGGGGCGGTTGGCTACACCTTC.

The V gene is TRBV18, the J gene TRBJ2-7; D is perhaps TRBD2 (7 bases). Germline-derived CDR1 and CDR2 are KGHSH and LQKENI. Trimming stripped 0 bases from V and 4 bases from J, with 13 bases between. CDR3 size: 15 residues. The CDR3 loop is CASSPPMGGAYEQYF. CDR3 in DNA: TGTGCCAGCTCACCACCTATGGGGGGGGCATACGAGCAGTACTTC.

This chain links TRBV4-2 with TRBJ1-1; D not resolved. Between the trimmed V and J ends, which lost 0 bases and 1 base, there was a span of 12 bases. Germline CDR1 LGHNA, CDR2 YNFKEQ. The CDR3 runs 16 residues. CDR3 bases: TGTGCCAGCAGCCAAGAACCCGGGAGGAGGAACACTGAAGCTTTCTTT. Translated, it gives CASSQEPGRRNTEAFF.

The chain recombines TRBV6-5 with TRBJ2-1; 10 nucleotides align to TRBD2. Germline CDR1 MNHEY, CDR2 SVGAGI. The CDR3 has 15 residues. V was pared by 6 bases and J by 8 bases, with 10 bases of the junction left unmatched. The CDR3 spells CASSNSGRPPDEQFF. CDR3 nucleotides: TGTGCCAGCAGCAATAGCGGGAGGCCCCCCGATGAGCAGTTCTTC.

V usage is TRBV9 and J usage is TRBJ2-2; 8 bases are a match to TRBD2. Germline trimming cut 1 base from V and 3 bases from J; bases unmatched to any gene: 2. CDR3 length: 15 amino acids. CDR1 is SGDLS, CDR2 YYNGEE, per germline. The DNA of the CDR3 is TGTGCCAGCAGCGTAAGCGGGAGTCACACCGGGGAGCTGTTTTTT. It yields the protein CASSVSGSHTGELFF.

The J gene is TRBJ2-2, the V gene TRBV5-6, with 8 bases that match TRBD2. The CDR3 has 15 residues. Per germline, CDR1 SGHDT and CDR2 YYEEEE. Losses at the gene ends were 3 bases for V and 4 bases for J; bases not matched to a gene: 5. The CDR3 nucleotides read TGTGCCAGCAGCTCCCTAGCGGGTATCACCGGGGAGCTGTTTTTT. Its protein is CASSSLAGITGELFF.

The CDR3 nucleotides read TGCGCCAGCAGCCAAGATCTTTGGCAGGGCCCCTCCTACGAGCAGTACTTC. Amino acids: CASSQDLWQGPSYEQYF. The V gene is TRBV4-1, the J gene TRBJ2-7; possibly TRBD1 for D (5 bases). V was pared by 0 bases and J by 0 bases, with 15 bases between. Germline V lookup: CDR1 MGHRA, CDR2 YSYEKL. CDR3 length: 17 amino acids.

The V and J genes are TRBV4-2 and TRBJ2-2; 11 bases fit TRBD1. The CDR3 has 19 residues. The germline gives CDR1 LGHNA, CDR2 YNFKEQ. Losses at the gene ends were 2 bases for V and 1 base for J; bases not matched to a gene: 9. DNA for the CDR3: TGTGCCAGCAGCCAACCCCCTTCCGGGACAGGGGGGAACACCGGGGAGCTGTTTTTT. Translated: CASSQPPSGTGGNTGELFF.